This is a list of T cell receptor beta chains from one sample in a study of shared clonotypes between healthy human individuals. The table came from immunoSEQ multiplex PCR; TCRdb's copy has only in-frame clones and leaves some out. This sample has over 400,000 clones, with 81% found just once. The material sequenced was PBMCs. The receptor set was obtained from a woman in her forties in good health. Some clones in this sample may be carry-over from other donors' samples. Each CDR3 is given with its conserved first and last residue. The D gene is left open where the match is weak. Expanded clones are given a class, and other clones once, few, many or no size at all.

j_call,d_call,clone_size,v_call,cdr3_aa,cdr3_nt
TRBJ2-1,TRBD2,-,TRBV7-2,CASSPSPSLAEYNEQFF,TGTGCCAGCAGCCCCAGCCCTAGTCTAGCGGAGTACAATGAGCAGTTCTTC
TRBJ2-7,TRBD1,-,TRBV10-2,CASKGAGFYEQYF,TGCGCCAGCAAGGGGGCAGGCTTCTACGAGCAGTACTTC
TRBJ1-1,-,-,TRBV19,CASSINNLNTEAFF,TGTGCCAGTAGTATCAACAATTTGAACACTGAAGCTTTCTTT
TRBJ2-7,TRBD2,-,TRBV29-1,CSATAGGPDEQYF,TGCAGCGCGACAGCGGGAGGGCCGGACGAGCAGTACTTC
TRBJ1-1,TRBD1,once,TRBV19,CASSLRTGEAFF,TGTGCCAGTAGTCTCCGGACAGGGGAAGCTTTCTTT
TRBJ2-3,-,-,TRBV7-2,CASSSAGGTDTQYF,TGTGCCAGCAGCTCCGCGGGTGGCACAGATACGCAGTATTTT
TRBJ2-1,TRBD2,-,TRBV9,CASSRAGLYNEQFF,TGTGCCAGCAGTAGAGCGGGACTCTACAATGAGCAGTTCTTC
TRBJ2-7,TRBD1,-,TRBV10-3,CAISDPKDRVSYEQYF,TGTGCCATCAGTGATCCCAAGGACAGGGTCTCCTACGAGCAGTACTTC
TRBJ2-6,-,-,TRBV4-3,CASSGAVSGANVLTF,TGCGCCAGCAGCGGGGCGGTTTCCGGGGCCAACGTCCTGACTTTC
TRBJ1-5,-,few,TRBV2,CASRLTDYSNQPQHF,TGTGCCAGCAGGTTGACAGACTATAGCAATCAGCCCCAGCATTTT
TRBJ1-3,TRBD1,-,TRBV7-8,CASSSTGGGGNTIYF,TGTGCCAGCAGCTCAACAGGGGGCGGTGGAAACACCATATATTTT
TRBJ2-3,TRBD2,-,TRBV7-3,CASSLRAGGSRTDTQYF,TGTGCCAGCAGCTTAAGGGCAGGCGGGAGCCGCACAGATACGCAGTATTTT
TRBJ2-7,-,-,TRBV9,CATPRASYEQYF,TGTGCCACCCCCCGGGCCTCCTACGAGCAGTACTTC
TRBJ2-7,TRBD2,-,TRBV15,CATSRAGTSGTMGEQYF,TGTGCCACCAGCAGAGCTGGGACTAGCGGGACCATGGGCGAGCAGTACTTC
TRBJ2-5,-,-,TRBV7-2,CASSVTGETQYF,TGTGCCAGCAGCGTCACGGGCGAGACCCAGTACTTC
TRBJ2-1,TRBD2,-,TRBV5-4,CASSSGLAGSSYNEQFF,TGTGCCAGCAGCTCTGGACTAGCGGGGAGCTCCTACAATGAGCAGTTCTTC
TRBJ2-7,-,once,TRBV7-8,CGSSFLRYSPYEQHF,TGTGGCAGCAGTTTCCTCCGCTACTCACCCTACGAGCAGCACTTC
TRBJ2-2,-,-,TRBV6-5,CASSTPNTGELFF,TGTGCCAGCAGTACACCGAACACCGGGGAGCTGTTTTTT
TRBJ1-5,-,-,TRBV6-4,CASSDSWGQPQHF,TGTGCCAGCAGTGACTCGTGGGGCCAGCCCCAGCATTTT
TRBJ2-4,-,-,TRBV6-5,CASSYSMGALGIQYF,TGTGCCAGCAGTTACTCAATGGGGGCCTTAGGCATTCAGTACTTC